This section outlines one TCR beta chain sequence together with its context. This clonotype was detected a few times. This receptor's antigen is unknown. No clone much larger than this one lies a single base away; base qualities are absent. Reads for this sample came from an Illumina HiSeq 2500. TCR beta libraries were prepared by quantitative 5'-RACE with molecular barcodes. The authors processed their data as follows. Disease-linked TCR variants were identified with a new computational method built on a probabilistic model of VDJ rearrangement. The public reads were reanalyzed by TCRdb: fastp trimming at Q25, MiXCR alignment, in-frame beta chains only. Each CDR3 protein appears once, grouped with its most common genes and DNA. TCRdb, not the original authors, processed these V and J calls. This sample has fewer than 250,000 distinct CDR3 sequences in its table, and about 10% of those were observed once. 21% of the sample belongs to the ten largest clones.

The sample belongs to a study of CD8 T cells in ankylosing spondylitis (dated 2017 in TCRdb). Concerning the study at large: The study profiled T cell receptor beta repertoires in healthy donors and ankylosing spondylitis patients to find disease-linked TCR variants. The full study cohort comprised 25 ankylosing spondylitis patients and approximately 100 healthy donors. Peripheral blood samples were taken, and synovial fluid was additionally collected from ankylosing spondylitis patients. The paper as a whole reports these results and caveats: A TCR beta motif made up of 7 to 9 highly homologous amino acid variants appeared to be characteristic of blood from ankylosing spondylitis patients. Some motif variants were previously reported in synovial fluid and blood of reactive arthritis patients, suggesting common disease-initiation mechanisms. In peripheral blood, the disease-linked clones were found at relatively low frequencies and had a CD8+ phenotype. Significant enrichment of the disease-linked clones was reported in matched synovial fluid samples from ankylosing spondylitis patients.

The sequenced sample consisted of blood, either unsorted or a sorted T cell fraction (not recorded which). The sequence derives from a male donor with ankylosing spondylitis or in good health (not recorded which).

The DNA sequence is given as TGCAGTGCTCTTAATACAGGGGGCGCCTATGGCTACACCTTC. Its translation reads: CSALNTGGAYGYTF. In this chain, TRBV20-1 is recombined with TRBJ1-2; a stretch of 9 junction bases matches TRBD1. Trimming takes 5 bases off V and 4 bases off J; junction bases not matched to a gene: 8. From the cysteine up to the phenylalanine, the CDR3 has a length of 14 residues. Just the 42-base CDR3 DNA is kept, in frame starting at base 1. In the germline V gene (reference sequence), CDR1 corresponds to DFQATT and CDR2 to SNEGSKA.